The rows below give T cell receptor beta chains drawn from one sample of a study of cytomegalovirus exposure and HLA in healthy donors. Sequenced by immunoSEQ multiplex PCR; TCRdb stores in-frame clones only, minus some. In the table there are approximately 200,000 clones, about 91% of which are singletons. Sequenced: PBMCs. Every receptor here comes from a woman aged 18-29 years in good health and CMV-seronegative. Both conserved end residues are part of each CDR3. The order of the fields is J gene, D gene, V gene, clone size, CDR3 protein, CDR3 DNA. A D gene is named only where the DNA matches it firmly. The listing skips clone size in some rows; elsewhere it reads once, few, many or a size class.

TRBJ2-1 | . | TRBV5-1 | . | CASSAVTSSLYNEQFF | TGCGCCAGCAGCGCTGTTACTAGCAGCCTCTACAATGAGCAGTTCTTC
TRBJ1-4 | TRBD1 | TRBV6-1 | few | CASSELAGGGEKLFF | TGTGCCAGCAGTGAATTGGCAGGGGGCGGTGAAAAACTGTTTTTT
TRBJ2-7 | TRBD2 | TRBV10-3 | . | CAISGGSSGGTYEQYF | TGTGCCATCAGTGGGGGGAGTAGCGGGGGAACCTACGAGCAGTACTTC
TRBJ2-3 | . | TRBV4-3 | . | CASSQGLASSTDTQYF | TGCGCCAGCAGCCAAGGGCTAGCGTCGAGCACAGATACGCAGTATTTT
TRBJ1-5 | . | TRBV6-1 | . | CASSEAGGSNQPQHF | TGTGCCAGCAGTGAAGCCGGGGGGAGCAATCAGCCCCAGCATTTT
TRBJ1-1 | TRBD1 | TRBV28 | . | CASSGDRGSEAFF | TGTGCCAGCAGTGGGGACAGGGGCTCTGAAGCTTTCTTT
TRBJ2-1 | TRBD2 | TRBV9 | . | CASSVDGRAVPYNEQFF | TGTGCCAGCAGCGTAGACGGGAGGGCCGTGCCCTACAATGAGCAGTTCTTC
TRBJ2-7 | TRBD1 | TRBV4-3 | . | CASSPGTGSLYEQYF | TGCGCCAGCAGCCCGGGGACAGGGAGTCTCTACGAGCAGTACTTC
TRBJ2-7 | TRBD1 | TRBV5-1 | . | CASSLSHLLDRAHEQYF | TGCGCCAGCAGCTTGTCCCACCTACTTGACAGGGCGCACGAGCAGTACTTC
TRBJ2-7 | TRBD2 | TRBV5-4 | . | CASSSHAGVMYEQYF | TGTGCCAGCAGCTCCCACGCGGGAGTTATGTACGAGCAGTACTTC
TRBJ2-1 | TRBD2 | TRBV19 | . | CASSVQPGGYNEQFF | TGTGCCAGTAGTGTCCAACCGGGGGGATACAATGAGCAGTTCTTC
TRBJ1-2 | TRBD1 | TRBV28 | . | CASMGQGVGYGYTF | TGTGCCAGCATGGGACAGGGGGTTGGCTATGGCTACACCTTC
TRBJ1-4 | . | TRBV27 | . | CASSYGQFEKLFF | TGTGCCAGCAGTTACGGACAATTTGAAAAACTGTTTTTT
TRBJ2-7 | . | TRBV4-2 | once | CASSQEPGDSYEQYF | TGTGCCAGCAGCCAAGAGCCGGGGGATTCCTACGAGCAGTACTTC
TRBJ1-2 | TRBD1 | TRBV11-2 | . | CASSPPSRGQVYGYTF | TGTGCCAGCAGCCCCCCATCCCGAGGACAGGTATATGGCTACACCTTC
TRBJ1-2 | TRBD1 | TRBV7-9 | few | CASSLARGHGYTF | TGTGCCAGCAGCTTAGCCAGGGGGCATGGCTACACCTTC
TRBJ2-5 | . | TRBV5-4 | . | CASRKWPGKQETQYF | TGTGCCAGCCGTAAGTGGCCCGGGAAACAAGAGACCCAGTACTTC
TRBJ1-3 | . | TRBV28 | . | CASSLQRLNRPSSGNTIYF | TGTGCCAGCAGTCTACAAAGGCTTAACAGGCCAAGCTCTGGAAACACCATATATTTT
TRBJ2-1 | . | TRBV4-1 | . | CASSQVIGTGYGNEQFF | TGCGCCAGCAGCCAAGTTATCGGAACAGGGTATGGCAATGAGCAGTTCTTC
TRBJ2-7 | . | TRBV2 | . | CASSFTRFSSYEQYF | TGTGCCAGCAGTTTTACTAGATTCAGCTCCTACGAGCAGTACTTC
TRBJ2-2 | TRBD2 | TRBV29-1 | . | CSATSGRDTGELFF | TGCAGCGCAACTAGCGGGAGGGACACCGGGGAGCTGTTTTTT
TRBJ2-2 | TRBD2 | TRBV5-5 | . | CASSLSSGGGLLTGELFF | TGTGCCAGCAGCTTGTCGTCGGGTGGGGGACTACTCACCGGGGAGCTGTTTTTT
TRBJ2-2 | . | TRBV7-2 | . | CASSRTIRTMGNTGELFF | TGTGCCAGCAGCCGCACCATTCGGACTATGGGGAACACCGGGGAGCTGTTTTTT
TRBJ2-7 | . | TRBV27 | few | CASRAAITYEQYF | TGTGCCAGCAGGGCGGCCATCACCTACGAGCAGTACTTC
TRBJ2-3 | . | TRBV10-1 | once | CASSVGRGVDTQYF | TGCGCCAGCAGTGTAGGCAGGGGGGTGGATACGCAGTATTTT
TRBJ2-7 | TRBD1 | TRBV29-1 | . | CSAQSPTGTNYEQYF | TGCAGCGCCCAAAGCCCGACAGGGACCAACTACGAGCAGTACTTC
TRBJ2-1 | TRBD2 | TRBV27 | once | CASSLWASGRSYNEQFF | TGTGCCAGCAGTTTATGGGCTAGCGGGCGCTCGTACAATGAGCAGTTCTTC
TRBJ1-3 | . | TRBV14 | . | CASSQVGNTIYF | TGTGCCAGCAGCCAAGTAGGAAACACCATATATTTT
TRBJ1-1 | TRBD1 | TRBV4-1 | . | CASSPKTGVPRVNTEAFF | TGCGCCAGCAGCCCCAAGACAGGGGTTCCAAGAGTGAACACTGAAGCTTTCTTT
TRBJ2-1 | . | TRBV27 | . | CASSRGNEQFF | TGTGCCAGCAGCAGGGGCAATGAGCAGTTCTTC
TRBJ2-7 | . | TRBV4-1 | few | CASSRGLSSYEQYF | TGCGCCAGCAGTCGCGGCCTGAGCTCCTACGAGCAGTACTTC
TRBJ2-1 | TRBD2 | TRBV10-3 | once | CAIRRTSGGRAYNEQFF | TGTGCCATCAGAAGAACTAGCGGTGGGAGAGCCTACAATGAGCAGTTCTTC
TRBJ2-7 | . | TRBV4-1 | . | CASSQDPEYEQYF | TGCGCCAGCAGCCAAGATCCCGAGTACGAGCAGTACTTC
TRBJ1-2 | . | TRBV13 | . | CASNPQGGSNYGYTF | TGTGCCAGCAACCCTCAGGGCGGTTCTAACTATGGCTACACCTTC
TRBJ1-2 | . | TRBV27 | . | CASSLHSRDSYTF | TGTGCCAGCAGTCTCCACTCCAGGGATAGCTACACCTTC
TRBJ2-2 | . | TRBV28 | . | CATLEGEGFTGELFF | TGTGCCACTCTTGAGGGAGAAGGATTTACCGGGGAGCTGTTTTTT
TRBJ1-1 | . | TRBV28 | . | CASSSGLPPNTEAFF | TGTGCCAGCAGTTCGGGACTCCCCCCAAACACTGAAGCTTTCTTT
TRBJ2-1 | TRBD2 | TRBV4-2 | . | CASSQFNLAGGAYNEQFF | TGTGCCAGCAGCCAATTTAATCTAGCGGGAGGGGCCTACAATGAGCAGTTCTTC
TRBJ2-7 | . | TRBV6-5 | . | CASSTTTGYEQYF | TGTGCCAGCAGTACCACTACCGGTTACGAGCAGTACTTC
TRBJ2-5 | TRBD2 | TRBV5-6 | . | CASSLVLAGGPGGETQYF | TGTGCCAGCAGCTTGGTACTAGCGGGAGGGCCGGGGGGCGAGACCCAGTACTTC
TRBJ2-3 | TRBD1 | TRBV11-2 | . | CASSLGGQSTDTQYF | TGTGCCAGCAGCTTAGGGGGACAGTCCACAGATACGCAGTATTTT
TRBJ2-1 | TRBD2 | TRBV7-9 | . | CASSFSGRGYEQFF | TGTGCCAGCAGCTTTAGCGGGAGAGGATATGAGCAGTTCTTC